This note documents a single T cell receptor beta chain sequence. What it binds is not known. The record originates from a study of OX40 agonist ivuxolimab in advanced cancers. Study-wide context: Of mixed ages from roughly 23 to 80 and averaging roughly 66 years, the group was about 86% male.

Libraries were prepared by immunoSEQ multiplex PCR; TCRdb keeps only in-frame clonotypes and omits some of them. The sample shows roughly 90,000 clones, roughly 90% of them seen only once. Trimming cost V 2 bases and J 6 bases; bases outside gene matches: 7. The CDR3 is 15 residues long. The germline CDR1 and CDR2 sequences are SGDLS and YYNGEE. Individuals having autoimmune disease history or systemic immunosuppression were not enrolled. Whole-study findings and limits: In general, CD8+ T cells held more expanded clones than CD4+ did, on average.

The TCR originated in an adult with an advanced solid tumor such as melanoma, head and neck, liver or kidney cancer. The chain couples TRBV9 to TRBJ2-3, with 9 bases fitting TRBD2. The input for sequencing was CD4+ or CD8+ T cells sorted from blood, taken in a trial of the OX40 agonist ivuxolimab. The CDR3 here is CASSVRGGASDTQYF. In nucleotides, the CDR3 is TGTGCCAGCAGCGTTCGCGGGGGGGCATCGGATACGCAGTATTTT.